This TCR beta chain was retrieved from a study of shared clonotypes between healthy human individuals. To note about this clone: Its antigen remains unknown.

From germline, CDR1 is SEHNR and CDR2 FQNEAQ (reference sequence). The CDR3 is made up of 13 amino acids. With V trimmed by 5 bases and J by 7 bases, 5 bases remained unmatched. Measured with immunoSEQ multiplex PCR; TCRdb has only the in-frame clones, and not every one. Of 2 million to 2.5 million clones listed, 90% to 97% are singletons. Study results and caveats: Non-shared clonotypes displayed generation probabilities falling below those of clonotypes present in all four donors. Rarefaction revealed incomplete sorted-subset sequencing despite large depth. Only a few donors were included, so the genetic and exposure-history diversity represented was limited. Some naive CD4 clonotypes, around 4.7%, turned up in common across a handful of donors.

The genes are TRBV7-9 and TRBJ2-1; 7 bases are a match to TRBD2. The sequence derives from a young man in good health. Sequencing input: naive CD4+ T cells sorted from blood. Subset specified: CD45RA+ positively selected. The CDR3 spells CASSVGGWNEQFF. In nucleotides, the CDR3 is TGTGCCAGCAGCGTCGGGGGGTGGAATGAGCAGTTCTTC.